A selection of T cell receptor beta chains follows, all from one sample in a study of blood T cells in healthy people across ages. TCRdb reprocessed the 5' RACE reads with MiXCR, giving one entry per CDR3 protein. This table has about 670,000 distinct CDR3 sequences, around 41% appearing once. Sequencing was carried out using blood. The receptors come from a man of 80 years or more in good health. CDR3s include the opening cysteine and the closing phenylalanine or tryptophan. The D gene is left open where the match is weak. For some rows the clone size is stated as once, few or many, or as a class when expanded; others skip it.

>TRBJ1-6|TRBV6-2/TRBV6-3|.|many
TGTGCCAGCAGTTATTCGACCGGGTTTTGGCAGGATCGAAGCTCCTATAATTCACCCCTCCACTTT
CASSYSTGFWQDRSSYNSPLHF
>TRBJ1-6|TRBV7-3|.|.
TGTGCCAGCAGCTTCCACGTCGGAAGTTTTCCCCTCCACTTT
CASSFHVGSFPLHF
>TRBJ1-4|TRBV6-2/TRBV6-3|.|.
TGTGCCAGCAGTGGGGACTATAATGAAAAACTGTTTTTT
CASSGDYNEKLFF
>TRBJ2-7|TRBV20-1|TRBD2|few
TGCAGTGCTAGAGAGGGGACTAGCGGATCCTACGAGCAGTACTTC
CSAREGTSGSYEQYF
>TRBJ2-1|TRBV7-3|.|few
TGTGCCAGCAGCTTACTCGCAGCTACGTCCGCGCAGTTCTTC
CASSLLAATSAQFF
>TRBJ2-6|TRBV6-1|TRBD1|few
TGTGCCAGCAGAGGAACAGGGGGAGCTGGGGCCAACGTCCTGACTTTC
CASRGTGGAGANVLTF
>TRBJ1-2|TRBV4-3|.|once
TGCCCCAGCAGCCAAGATGCGGGTGGACAATACGAGTATGGCTACACCTTC
CPSSQDAGGQYEYGYTF
>TRBJ1-5|TRBV2|.|few
TGTGCCAGCAGTCCTCGGGCGGCTCTAACGAGGCAGCCCCAGCATTTT
CASSPRAALTRQPQHF
>TRBJ2-7|TRBV9|TRBD2|.
TGTGCCAGCAGCGCTAGGACTAGCGGGGGCCACAATGAGCAGTACTTC
CASSARTSGGHNEQYF
>TRBJ2-3|TRBV28|.|.
TGTGCCAGCAAGCGCGACACAGATACGCAGTATTTT
CASKRDTDTQYF
>TRBJ2-1|TRBV7-3|TRBD2|.
TGTGCCAGCAGCTCACGGGTCACTAGCGGGGGGGCCTCTTACAATGAGCAGTTCTTC
CASSSRVTSGGASYNEQFF
>TRBJ2-3|TRBV4-2|.|.
TGTGCCAGCAGCCAAGCGGGCAGCCTAACAGATACGCAGTATTTT
CASSQAGSLTDTQYF
>TRBJ2-7|TRBV6-5|.|.
TGTGCCAGCAGTTACTCTGGTACTGCACCCTACGAGCAGTACTTC
CASSYSGTAPYEQYF
>TRBJ2-2|TRBV5-1|TRBD2|.
TGCGCCAGCAGCTACGGGGGGGCCAACACCGGGGAGCTGTTTTTT
CASSYGGANTGELFF
>TRBJ1-4|TRBV7-9|.|many
TGTGCCAGCAGCTCAGGGGAAGCAACTAATGAAAAACTGTTTTTT
CASSSGEATNEKLFF
>TRBJ2-1|TRBV20-1|TRBD2|.
TGCAGTGCTAGAGATCTGGCTAGCGGGGCCCCCGAAGGCTATGAGCAGTTCTTC
CSARDLASGAPEGYEQFF
>TRBJ2-3|TRBV5-1|.|few
TGCGCCAGCAGCTTGGGGTCACGGGGGGCCTATACGCAGTATTTT
CASSLGSRGAYTQYF
>TRBJ2-3|TRBV3-1|.|.
TGTGCCAGCAGCCAAGTGGTGGCAGATGGAAGGGATACGCAGTATTTT
CASSQVVADGRDTQYF
>TRBJ2-5|TRBV3-1|.|few
TGTGCCAGCAGCCGCATCGAAGAGACCCAGTACTTC
CASSRIEETQYF
>TRBJ1-6|TRBV12-3/TRBV12-4|.|.
TGTGCCAGCAGTTTCGGCAATAATTCACCCCTCCACTTT
CASSFGNNSPLHF
>TRBJ2-5|TRBV15|TRBD2|.
TGTGCCACCAGCAGGGCTAGCGGGGGGCCAGGGGAGACCCAGTACTTC
CATSRASGGPGETQYF
>TRBJ2-5|TRBV6-1|TRBD1|once
TGTGCCAGCAGTGGACAGGGTTTCCAAGAGACCCAGTACTTC
CASSGQGFQETQYF
>TRBJ2-7|TRBV9|TRBD2|.
TGTGCCAGCAGTGGGGAGGGCCCCTACGAGCAGTACTTC
CASSGEGPYEQYF
>TRBJ1-2|TRBV7-2|TRBD1|.
TGTGCCAGCAGCGAAAGTGCCTCAGGGGGTGGGTATGGCTACACCTTC
CASSESASGGGYGYTF
>TRBJ2-5|TRBV7-2|.|few
TGTGCCAGCAGCGACCGGACGGGCCAAAGGTACTTC
CASSDRTGQRYF
>TRBJ1-2|TRBV6-1|.|.
TGTGCCAGCAGTGAAGAAGGGGGACTCCCTAACTATGGCTACACCTTC
CASSEEGGLPNYGYTF
>TRBJ2-5|TRBV5-4|.|few
TGTGCCAGCAGCACCCAAGGGGAGACCCAGTACTTC
CASSTQGETQYF
>TRBJ1-5|TRBV7-9|TRBD1|few
TGTGCCAGCAGCCCGACAGGGAAGAGCAATCAGCCCCAGCATTTT
CASSPTGKSNQPQHF
>TRBJ2-7|TRBV11-1|.|once
TGTGCCAGCAGCTTAGCCTCCGGGACCTCCTACGAGCAGTACTTC
CASSLASGTSYEQYF
>TRBJ2-4|TRBV6-6|.|.
TGTGCCATCGCCGTGGGGCAGAAAAACATTCAGTACTTC
CAIAVGQKNIQYF
>TRBJ2-4|TRBV20-1|TRBD1|.
TGCAGTGCTAGAGTACAGGGGGCCTACGAGCGGTACTTC
CSARVQGAYERYF
>TRBJ2-7|TRBV12-3/TRBV12-4|.|few
TGTGCCAGCAGTTTCTCCAGATCCTACGAGCAGTACTTC
CASSFSRSYEQYF
>TRBJ2-7|TRBV20-1|.|.
TGCAGTGCTAGAGATTATAAGAGCGGCTCCTACGAGCAGTACTTC
CSARDYKSGSYEQYF
>TRBJ2-1|TRBV27|TRBD2|.
TGTGCCAGCAGACCCGCTGGCGGGGGCTCCTACAATGAGCAGTTCTTC
CASRPAGGGSYNEQFF
>TRBJ2-5|TRBV30|.|.
TGTGCCTGGAGTGTAGGTAACCTGCCAGAAGAGACCCAGTACTTC
CAWSVGNLPEETQYF
>TRBJ2-1|TRBV20-1|.|.
TGCAGTGCTAGCCGGGAACTAGCTTACTACAATGAGCAGTTCTTC
CSASRELAYYNEQFF
>TRBJ2-7|TRBV6-6|.|few
TGTGCCAGCAGTTACTCGAGCAGGGCCCGAAACGAGCAGTACTTC
CASSYSSRARNEQYF
>TRBJ2-5|TRBV20-1|.|.
TGCAGTAAGAGGGGAGGAACAGGGGAGAGTTTCGAGACCCAGTACTTC
CSKRGGTGESFETQYF
>TRBJ1-2|TRBV20-1|.|.
TGCAGTGCTAGAGATCACAGGATATATGGCTACACCTTC
CSARDHRIYGYTF
>TRBJ2-1|TRBV5-1|TRBD2|.
TGCGCCAGCAGCTTGGGGACTAGCGGGAGGGCCGATGAGCAGTTCTTC
CASSLGTSGRADEQFF
>TRBJ1-2|TRBV7-8|TRBD1|once
TGTGCCAGCAGCTTACTAGGACAGGGGGCGGATGGCTACACCTTC
CASSLLGQGADGYTF
>TRBJ1-2|TRBV7-2|.|.
TGTGCCAGCAGCTCGCCCCCCAAGACCAGACAGCTATACACCTTC
CASSSPPKTRQLYTF
>TRBJ2-7|TRBV12-3/TRBV12-4|.|.
TGTGCCAGCACTTTACGGGCAGAGGGTGGCGAGCAGTACTTC
CASTLRAEGGEQYF
>TRBJ2-5|TRBV18|.|.
TGTGCCAGCTCACTTAACCAGGGTCAGACCCGGGATGAGCAGTACTTC
CASSLNQGQTRDEQYF
>TRBJ1-1|TRBV4-2|.|.
TGTGCCAGCAGCCAAGCGAACGGGTGGACTGAAGCTTTCTTT
CASSQANGWTEAFF
>TRBJ1-2|TRBV2|.|.
TGTGTCAGCAGCGCACAAGGAAGAGGGGACTATGGCTACACCTTC
CVSSAQGRGDYGYTF
>TRBJ2-7|TRBV6-2/TRBV6-3|.|.
TGTGCCAGCAGTGACAGGATTTTAAAAACCTACGAGCAGTACTTC
CASSDRILKTYEQYF